The 20 T cell receptor beta chains below were found in one sample sequenced in a study of identical twins. Via MiXCR, TCRdb re-called the 5' RACE reads, giving one row per CDR3 protein. The sample contains roughly 1,500,000 distinct CDR3 sequences, roughly 35% of which appear only once. The sequencing sample was made of cord blood. These receptors all come from a newborn girl in good health.

This clonotype showed up just a few times. The V and J genes are TRBV2 and TRBJ2-3; TRBD2 agrees at 10 bases. Germline trimming cut 1 base from V and 3 bases from J; bases unmatched to any gene: 7. Germline V gene data show CDR1 as SNHLY and CDR2 as FYNNEI. The CDR3 spans 17 residues. The CDR3, as DNA: TGTGCCAGCAGTGAAGTGCGAAGAGCGGGGGGGACAGATACGCAGTATTTT. This sequence encodes CASSEVRRAGGTDTQYF.

This clonotype appeared many times. The V gene is TRBV15, the J gene TRBJ1-2; D gene ambiguous. CDR1 is LNHNV and CDR2 is YYDKDF in the germline V gene (reference sequence). The CDR3 contains 15 residues. Deletions cut 5 bases from V and 4 bases from J, with 17 bases between. Written as DNA, the CDR3 is TGTGCCACCAGCCGCGGGGAGGGATTTTCCTATGGCTACACCTTC. Its protein is CATSRGEGFSYGYTF.

The chain uses TRBV2 and TRBJ1-1; D is unclear. Germline assignment: CDR1 SNHLY and CDR2 FYNNEI. Trimming took 5 bases from V and 0 from J, leaving 7 bases between them. The CDR3 extends over 13 amino acids. Here the CDR3 reads CASSTPVNTEAFF. In nucleotides, the CDR3 is TGTGCCAGCAGTACCCCCGTGAACACTGAAGCTTTCTTT. The variable domain in full, with the rest retrieved from reference TRBV2 and TRBJ1-1, is EPEVTQTPSHQVTQMGQEVILRCVPISNHLYFYWYRQILGQKVEFLVSFYNNEISEKSEIFDDQFSVERPDGSNFTLKIRSTKLEDSAMYFCASSTPVNTEAFFGQGTRLTVV.

Many counts were recorded for this clonotype. This chain joins TRBV18 and TRBJ2-4; D possibly corresponds to TRBD1 (6 bases). The V and J ends lost 8 bases and 13 bases respectively, with 15 bases between them. There are 11 residues in the CDR3. Per germline, CDR1 KGHSH and CDR2 LQKENI. CDR3 region: CASANRDAQYF. Written as DNA, the CDR3 is TGTGCCAGCGCAAACAGGGATGCGCAGTACTTC.

The CDR3 DNA reads as TGTGCCAGCAACCCAGTCGGATTCACAGATACGCAGTATTTT. This gives the protein CASNPVGFTDTQYF. V usage is TRBV6-6 and J usage is TRBJ2-3; D unresolved. CDR3 length: 14 residues. The germline V gene has CDR1 MNHNY and CDR2 SVGAGI (reference sequence). The germline V and J ends were trimmed by 7 bases and 2 bases, with 13 bases remaining between them.

The sample holds a few counts of this clonotype. The chain carries TRBV20-1 and TRBJ2-1; TRBD2 is a possible D gene (5 bases). CDR1 is DFQATT, CDR2 SNEGSKA, per germline (reference sequence). This CDR3 is 11 amino acids long. Trimming took 6 bases from V and 9 from J, leaving 12 bases between them. CDR3 DNA: TGCAGTGCAAACCGTCGGGGTGAGCAGTTCTTC. Translation: CSANRRGEQFF.

The chain is built from TRBV3-1 and TRBJ2-7; D is unresolved. V was pared by 3 bases and J by 2 bases, with 11 bases between. The CDR3 totals 14 residues. CDR1 is LGHDT and CDR2 is YNNKEL in the germline V gene (reference sequence). DNA for the CDR3: TGTGCCAGCAGCCATATCCCAGGAGCCTACGAGCAGTACTTC. Protein product: CASSHIPGAYEQYF.

This chain connects TRBV10-2 to TRBJ1-1; D uncertain. CDR3 length: 13 amino acids. Germline V gives CDR1 WSHSY, CDR2 SAAADI. Between the trimmed V and J ends, which lost 2 bases and 9 bases, there was a span of 13 bases. CDR3: CASSEGRNLKAFF. Written as DNA, the CDR3 is TGCGCCAGCAGTGAGGGAAGAAACCTGAAAGCTTTCTTT.

Only a few counts were recorded for this clonotype. J is TRBJ2-1 and V is TRBV20-1; 13 nucleotides line up with TRBD2. The CDR3 totals 16 residues. With V trimmed by 5 bases and J by 7 bases, 11 bases remained unmatched. The germline V gene encodes CDR1 DFQATT and CDR2 SNEGSKA (reference sequence). The DNA of the CDR3 is TGCAGTGCTGGAATCTTGACTAGCGGGAGGCTGAATGAGCAGTTCTTC. This gives the protein CSAGILTSGRLNEQFF.

This clonotype has at least ten counts. This chain links TRBV28 with TRBJ1-1; D is unclear. This CDR3 contains 11 residues. Germline V lookup: CDR1 MDHEN, CDR2 SYDVKM. V dropped 3 bases and J dropped 4 bases, with 3 bases sitting between them. Here the CDR3 DNA reads TGTGCCAGCAGTTTGAGCACTGAAGCTTTCTTT. Its translation: CASSLSTEAFF.

The chain employs TRBV11-2 and TRBJ2-7; tentatively, D is TRBD2 (6 bases). This CDR3 comprises 15 residues. V gave up 4 bases and J gave up 3 bases, with 16 bases separating them. CDR1 and CDR2 (germline): SGHAT, FQNNGV. CDR3 DNA: TGTGCCAGCAGCTCCCCTCGGGGGAGGTACTACGAGCAGTACTTC. It encodes CASSSPRGRYYEQYF.

The chain uses TRBV6-5 and TRBJ2-3; 12 bases map to TRBD2. The germline V gene encodes CDR1 MNHEY and CDR2 SVGAGI. The CDR3 contains 17 residues. Unmatched junction bases numbered 11, after V lost 2 bases and J lost 8 bases. CDR3 region: CASSYVGLAGGPVTQYF. The CDR3 DNA reads TGTGCCAGCAGTTACGTTGGGCTAGCGGGAGGGCCCGTTACGCAGTATTTT.

V usage is TRBV2 and J usage is TRBJ2-1; TRBD1 is a possible D gene (6 bases). The DNA matches TRBJ2-7 better at its end, which makes the J call doubtful. Germline V gives CDR1 SNHLY, CDR2 FYNNEI. The CDR3 covers 15 residues. In DNA form, the CDR3 reads TGTGCCAGCAGTGACGGACAGACAAAAGGCTACGAGCAGTACTTC. Amino acid sequence: CASSDGQTKGYEQYF.

The chain links TRBV15 to TRBJ1-5, with D maybe TRBD1 (5 bases). The V end lost 2 bases, the J end lost 6 bases, and 11 bases lay between the germline ends. The CDR3 is 14 amino acids. Germline V gene data show CDR1 as LNHNV and CDR2 as YYDKDF (reference sequence). DNA of the CDR3: TGTGCCACCAGCAGACAGGGTCCTGGTCAGCCCCAGCATTTT. It is translated as CATSRQGPGQPQHF.

In this sample, this clonotype turned up many times. Relative to the germline gene, one junction end is altered; a read error may explain this. The CDR3 protein is CASSYSNNEQFF. The DNA of the CDR3 is TGTGCCAGCAGTTACTCCAACAATGAGCAGTTCTTC. This chain connects TRBV6-5 to TRBJ2-1; D is ambiguous. CDR1 and CDR2 from the germline V gene are MNHEY and SVGAGI. The CDR3 extends over 12 amino acids.

This clonotype was found a few times. Written as DNA, the CDR3 is TGCAGTGCTAGAGATTGGCCTAGCGGGAGCAATGAGCAGTTCTTC. Translating it yields CSARDWPSGSNEQFF. This sequence joins TRBV20-1 and TRBJ2-1; TRBD2 agrees at 10 bases. The J segment lost 6 bases and the V segment lost 0 bases, leaving 5 bases of the junction unmatched. Germline CDR1 reads DFQATT; CDR2 reads SNEGSKA (reference sequence). The CDR3 extends over 15 amino acids.

The chain recombines TRBV10-2 with TRBJ1-2, with D hard to call. Trimming cost V 1 base and J 5 bases, with 20 bases left between them. The CDR3 is 17 amino acids. Germline CDR1 and CDR2: WSHSY and SAAADI. CDR3 loop: CASSEWAVPRGFYGYTF. CDR3 sequence (DNA): TGCGCCAGCAGTGAGTGGGCAGTCCCCCGCGGGTTTTATGGCTACACCTTC.

This clonotype was found many times. This chain connects TRBV5-1 to TRBJ2-3, with D perhaps TRBD2 (6 bases). The CDR3 is 16 amino acids. V was shortened by 0 bases and J by 0 bases, with 11 bases between the two germline ends. Germline loops: CDR1 SGHRS, CDR2 YFSETQ. The CDR3 here is CASSLVRGTSTDTQYF. The CDR3 DNA is TGCGCCAGCAGCTTGGTCCGGGGGACTAGCACAGATACGCAGTATTTT.

This clonotype was recorded at least ten times. For the CDR3, the DNA is TGCAGCGTTGGGGACAGCAGCTCCTACGAGCAGTACTTC. This encodes CSVGDSSSYEQYF. V gene TRBV29-1 combines with J gene TRBJ2-7; TRBD1 aligns across 7 bases. The CDR3 runs to 13 residues. Germline CDR1 is SQVTM and CDR2 is ANQGSEA. The trim removed 4 bases at V and 0 bases at J, leaving 3 bases unmatched.

This clonotype came up a few times. This chain joins TRBV5-1 and TRBJ1-1, with D hard to call. The germline V gene encodes CDR1 SGHRS and CDR2 YFSETQ. CDR3 length: 13 residues. V shed 3 bases and J shed 3 bases, with 9 bases lying between them. CDR3 nucleotide sequence: TGCGCCAGCAGCTATCTTTGGGACACTGAAGCTTTCTTT. Residues: CASSYLWDTEAFF. The full variable domain, rest sourced from reference TRBV5-1 and TRBJ1-1, is KAGVTQTPRYLIKTRGQQVTLSCSPISGHRSVSWYQQTPGQGLQFLFEYFSETQRNKGNFPGRFSGRQFSNSRSEMNVSTLELGDSALYLCASSYLWDTEAFFGQGTRLTVV.